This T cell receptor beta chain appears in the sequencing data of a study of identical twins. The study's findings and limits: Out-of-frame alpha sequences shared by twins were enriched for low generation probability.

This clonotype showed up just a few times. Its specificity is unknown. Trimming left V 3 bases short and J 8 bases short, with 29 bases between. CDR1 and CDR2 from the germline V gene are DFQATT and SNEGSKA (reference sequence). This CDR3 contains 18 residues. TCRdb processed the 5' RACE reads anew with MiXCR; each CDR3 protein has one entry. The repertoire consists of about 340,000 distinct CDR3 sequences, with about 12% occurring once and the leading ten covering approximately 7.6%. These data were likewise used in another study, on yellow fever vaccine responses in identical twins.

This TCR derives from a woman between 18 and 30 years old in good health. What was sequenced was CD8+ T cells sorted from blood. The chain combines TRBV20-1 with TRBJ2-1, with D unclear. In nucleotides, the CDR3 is TGCAGTGCTAGTCTGTATTACGCGGTTGACGGGCCCGACTATGAGCAGTTCTTC. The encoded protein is CSASLYYAVDGPDYEQFF.